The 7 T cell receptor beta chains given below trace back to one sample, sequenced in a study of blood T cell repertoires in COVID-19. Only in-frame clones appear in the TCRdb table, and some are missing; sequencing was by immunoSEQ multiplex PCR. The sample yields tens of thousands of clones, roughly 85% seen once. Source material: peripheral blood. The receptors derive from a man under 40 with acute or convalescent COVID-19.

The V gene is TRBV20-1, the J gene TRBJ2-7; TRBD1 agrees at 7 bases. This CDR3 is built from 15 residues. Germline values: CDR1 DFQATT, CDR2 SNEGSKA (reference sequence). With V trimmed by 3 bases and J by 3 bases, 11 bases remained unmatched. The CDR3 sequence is CSASGSRDSGYEQYF. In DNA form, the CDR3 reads TGCAGTGCTAGTGGATCCCGGGACAGCGGCTACGAGCAGTACTTC.

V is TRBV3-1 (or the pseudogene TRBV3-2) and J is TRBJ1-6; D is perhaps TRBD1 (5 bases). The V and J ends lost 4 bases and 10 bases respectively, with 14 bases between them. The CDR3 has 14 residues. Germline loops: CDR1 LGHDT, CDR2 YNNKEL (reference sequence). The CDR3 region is CASSPVGLGSPLHF. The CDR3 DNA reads TGTGCCAGCAGCCCTGTGGGGCTTGGGTCACCCCTCCACTTT.

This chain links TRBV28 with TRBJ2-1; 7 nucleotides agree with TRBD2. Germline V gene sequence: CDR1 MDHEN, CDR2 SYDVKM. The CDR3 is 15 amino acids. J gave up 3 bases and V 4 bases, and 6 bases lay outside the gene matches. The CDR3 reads CASSSTSSNYNEQFF. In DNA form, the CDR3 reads TGTGCCAGCAGTTCGACTAGCAGTAACTACAATGAGCAGTTCTTC.

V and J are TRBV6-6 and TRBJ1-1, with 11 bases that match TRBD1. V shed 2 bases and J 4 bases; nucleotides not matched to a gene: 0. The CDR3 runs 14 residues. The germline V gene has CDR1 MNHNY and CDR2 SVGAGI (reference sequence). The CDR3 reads CASSYGQGATEAFF. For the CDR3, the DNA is TGTGCCAGCAGTTACGGACAGGGGGCCACTGAAGCTTTCTTT.

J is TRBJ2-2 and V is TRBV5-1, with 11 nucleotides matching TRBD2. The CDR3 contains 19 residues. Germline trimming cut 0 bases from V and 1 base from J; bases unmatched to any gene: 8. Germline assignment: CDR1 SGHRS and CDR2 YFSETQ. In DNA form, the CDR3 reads TGCGCCAGCAGCTTGGCATCTCGGGGACTAGCGGAGAACACCGGGGAGCTGTTTTTT. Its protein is CASSLASRGLAENTGELFF.

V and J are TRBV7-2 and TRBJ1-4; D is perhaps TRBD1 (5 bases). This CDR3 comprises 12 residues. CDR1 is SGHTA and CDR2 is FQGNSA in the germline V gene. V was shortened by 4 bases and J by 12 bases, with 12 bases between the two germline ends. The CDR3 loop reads CASSSRGGELFF. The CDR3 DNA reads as TGTGCCAGCAGCTCTAGGGGCGGTGAACTGTTTTTT.

The CDR3 DNA follows: TGTGCCAGCAGCATCGGACCCGCCGGGGGGGAGCAGTACTTC. It translates to CASSIGPAGGEQYF. The chain links TRBV5-6 to TRBJ2-7; the match to TRBD2 covers 7 bases. Germline V gene data show CDR1 as SGHDT and CDR2 as YYEEEE. This CDR3 is built from 14 residues. V gave up 4 bases and J gave up 7 bases; unmatched junction bases: 11.